This T cell receptor (beta chain) was retrieved from a study of tumor-infiltrating lymphocytes in primary liver carcinoma. Researchers drew blood RNA from unsorted whole blood and extracted germline DNA as well. Total RNA (roughly 0.45 ug) served as template for TCR beta cDNA synthesis primed by a constant-region primer. Three nested multiplex PCR rounds, a slightly modified ARM-PCR method, built the TCR beta libraries. Primers for the first two PCR rounds were TRBV1-TRBV30 forward primers and a C-beta reverse primer (about 9 cycles per round). MiXCR, run by TCRdb on the multiplex PCR reads, gives a single entry per CDR3 protein. The sample includes fewer than 350,000 distinct CDR3 sequences, 55% to 65% of them seen just once. Study-wide points: Researchers did not compare CD4+ and CD8+ repertoires, as samples were bulk unsorted.

As to this clonotype: What it binds is unknown. The junction differs from germline at one of its ends, possibly a read error.

CDR3 length: 13 residues. The germline V gene encodes CDR1 MGHRA and CDR2 YSYEKL. This sequence originates from a man aged 35-49 years with primary liver carcinoma and hepatitis B virus infection. The V call is TRBV4-1, the J call TRBJ2-7; unclear D gene. Sequencing used peripheral blood. CDR3 bases: TGCGCCGGCAGACAAGATGGTCAGGACGAGCAGTACTTC. Its translation is CAGRQDGQDEQYF.